This TCR beta chain was found in a study of metastatic and nonmetastatic thyroid tumors. Across the study: The study looked at repertoires side by side in blood and in tumor or nodule tissue from malignant and benign thyroid patients. Study-wide results and caveats: The study reportedly found significantly higher TCR beta diversity in malignant thyroid tumors than benign nodules, in blood and tumor.

This clone was observed at least ten times. Its specificity is not known. In the original processing: What underpinned the distant-metastasis classifier for papillary thyroid cancer was the set of CDR3 differences across clinicopathological groups. TCRdb reassembled clones from the PCR reads with MiXCR. These V and J calls are TCRdb output, not the study's own analysis. The sample has roughly 30,000 clones; roughly a fifth are singletons. Before thyroid surgery, none of the patients had received any treatment. The CDR3 loop spans 14 amino acids. The V gene's germline CDR1 is LGHDT and CDR2 YNNKEL (reference sequence). With V trimmed by 4 bases and J by 3 bases, 4 bases remained unmatched.

The specimen sequenced was blood. The gene calls are TRBV3-1 and TRBJ2-7; TRBD2 matches at 9 bases. The origin of this receptor is a female donor with papillary thyroid cancer or a benign thyroid nodule (not recorded which). Some clones in this sample may be carry-over from other donors' samples. In DNA, the CDR3 is TGTGCCAGCAGCCCGACTAGCGGATACTACGAGCAGTACTTC. Its protein product is CASSPTSGYYEQYF.